The present entry profiles one T cell receptor beta chain with its context. What this receptor recognizes is not known. Per-base qualities were not stored, and no clone one base away is much larger. TCRbeta CDR3 regions were amplified from genomic DNA using the immunoSEQ Assay, a bias-controlled multiplex PCR. In the original analysis: The number of nucleated cells in each sample was estimated by amplification of reference gene primers within the assay. Sequence reads were collapsed and filtered to measure the absolute abundance of every unique TCRbeta CDR3 rearrangement. Productive Simpson clonality was computed per sample as the square root of Simpson's diversity index over productive rearrangements. The clones in this table, taken by TCRdb from immuneACCESS, are in-frame only. Not every clone is retained; where verified, under half of the shortfall comes from an unresolved V gene, and the cause of the rest is unknown. The D gene and trimming were derived from the DNA, and the V and J assignments and clone size from that table. For this sample the table gives about 71,000 clones, of which about 70% were detected only once. The ten most abundant clones make up around 28% of the sample.

This specimen comes from a study of blood T cell repertoires in COVID-19 (dated by TCRdb to 2018 to 2020). In the study overall: Samples covering the acute and convalescent phases of COVID-19 were provided by collaborators in the United States, Italy and Spain. The material from the prospective study consisted of cDNA or gDNA derived from T cells, B-cell-depleted T cells, or PBMCs. Subjects who had been exposed to COVID-19, were actively infected with it, or had recovered from it provided the deeply sampled blood TCRbeta repertoires that made up the dataset. A freely available public database, intended as a resource for researchers studying the immune response to SARS-CoV-2, is where the repertoires were released. The samples were drawn from two sources: the first 160 participants of the ongoing ImmuneRACE study, and some 1,300 subjects contributed by 6 global collaborators. The sample metadata nearly always contained a de-identified subject ID, COVID-19 status, age in years and sex. HLA class I and class II types, where available, came from metadata supplied by the sample provider rather than from assay-based typing.

Relative to germline, V is missing 1 base and J is missing 1 base, with 6 bases of the junction outside any gene match. The germline V gene sets CDR1 to SGHTA and CDR2 to FQGNSA. The cysteine opens and the phenylalanine closes a CDR3 of 17 amino acids. The CDR3 DNA has 51 bases and is translated from base 1. Broad study findings and their caveats: The quantity of clinical and demographic metadata differed by source and by participant and was supplied without curation.

Collaborating institutions collected whole blood in K2EDTA tubes following their own protocols. For TCRbeta analysis, collaborator samples were shipped as frozen whole blood, as isolated PBMCs, or as DNA extracted from either sample type. The chain uses TRBV7-2 and TRBJ2-3; 9 junctional bases match TRBD2. The sequence came from a woman of 80 years or more with active or convalescent COVID-19. The sequenced material came from peripheral blood. The nucleotide sequence is TGTGCCAGCAGCTTAGTGGGCGGGGGGGTTGGCACAGATACGCAGTATTTT. This yields the protein CASSLVGGGVGTDTQYF.